A selection of T cell receptor beta chains follows, all from one sample in a study of CD8 T cells in ankylosing spondylitis. Using its own MiXCR run on the 5' RACE reads, TCRdb lists one record per CDR3 protein. The top ten hold roughly 9% of the sample, which has around 330,000 distinct CDR3 sequences, around 10% seen once. Sequencing was performed on blood, either unsorted or a sorted T cell fraction (not recorded which). The source is a female donor with ankylosing spondylitis or in good health (not recorded which). The CDR3 runs from the conserved cysteine through the conserved F or W. A D gene is named only where the DNA matches it firmly. Only part of the rows carry a size: once, few, many, or a class if the clone is expanded.

>many|NA|TRBJ1-5|TRBV24-1
CATSAADMPNQPQHF
TGTGCCACCAGTGCCGCGGACATGCCTAATCAGCCCCAGCATTTT
>many|TRBD1|TRBJ1-4|TRBV5-5
CASSLGQGNQNEKLFF
TGTGCCAGCAGCTTGGGACAGGGGAATCAAAATGAAAAACTGTTTTTT
>many|NA|TRBJ1-2|TRBV18
CASSPPSDTYGYTF
TGTGCCAGCTCACCACCGAGCGACACCTATGGCTACACCTTC
>many|NA|TRBJ2-2|TRBV7-9
CASSLVLTGELFF
TGTGCCAGCAGCTTAGTCCTCACCGGGGAGCTGTTTTTT
>few|TRBD1|TRBJ2-6|TRBV20-1
CSARAGGASGANVLTF
TGCAGTGCTAGAGCAGGGGGCGCCTCTGGGGCCAACGTCCTGACTTTC
>many|TRBD1|TRBJ2-1|TRBV5-6
CASSLITGGNEQFF
TGTGCCAGCAGCTTGATTACAGGGGGCAATGAGCAGTTCTTC
>many|NA|TRBJ2-7|TRBV21-1
CASSVISSTEQYF
TGTGCCAGCAGCGTTATATCTAGCACCGAGCAGTACTTC
>few|TRBD1|TRBJ2-7|TRBV5-1
CASQRLTGENEQYF
TGCGCCAGCCAAAGACTGACAGGGGAGAATGAGCAGTACTTC
>many|NA|TRBJ2-1|TRBV5-8
CASSSHIARAGEQFF
TGTGCCAGCAGCTCACACATCGCCCGGGCTGGTGAGCAGTTCTTC
>many|NA|TRBJ2-1|TRBV5-6
CASSPAGNEQFF
TGTGCCAGCAGCCCTGCGGGCAATGAGCAGTTCTTC
>many|TRBD1|TRBJ1-5|TRBV5-1
CASSQTGGAGQPQHF
TGCGCCAGCAGCCAAACAGGGGGCGCAGGGCAGCCCCAGCATTTT
>many|NA|TRBJ2-1|TRBV11-2
CASSLRGAYNEQFF
TGTGCCAGCAGCTTAAGGGGAGCGTACAATGAGCAGTTCTTC
>few|TRBD2|TRBJ2-2|TRBV7-9
CASSPGIAGDTGELFF
TGTGCCAGCAGCCCAGGAATAGCGGGAGACACCGGGGAGCTGTTTTTT
>many|NA|TRBJ1-4|TRBV7-6
CASSLYEVGEKLFF
TGTGCCAGCAGCCTCTACGAGGTCGGGGAAAAACTGTTTTTT
>many|NA|TRBJ1-5|TRBV5-1
CASSPLAASPNQPQHF
TGCGCCAGCAGCCCTCTAGCTGCCAGCCCCAATCAGCCCCAGCATTTT
>NA|NA|TRBJ2-4|TRBV6-1
CASSTGSGTGDIQYF
TGTGCCAGCAGTACGGGCTCTGGGACTGGAGACATTCAGTACTTC
>few|TRBD1|TRBJ2-3|TRBV5-1
CASSTGGSPDTQYF
TGCGCCAGCAGTACAGGGGGCTCTCCAGATACGCAGTATTTT
>NA|NA|TRBJ2-2|TRBV18
CASSPTREGELFF
TGTGCCAGCTCACCAACCAGAGAGGGGGAGCTGTTTTTT
>many|NA|TRBJ2-7|TRBV5-5
CASSLRWQTTYEQYF
TGTGCCAGCAGCCTAAGGTGGCAGACCACCTACGAGCAGTACTTC
>many|TRBD1|TRBJ2-3|TRBV20-1
CSASPGTGGDTQYF
TGCAGTGCTAGCCCCGGGACAGGGGGGGATACGCAGTATTTT
>NA|NA|TRBJ2-1|TRBV7-2
CARSPLGSNEQFF
TGTGCCAGAAGCCCCTTGGGATCCAATGAGCAGTTCTTC
>few|NA|TRBJ1-1|TRBV7-2
CASNPGAESPNTEAFF
TGTGCCAGCAACCCCGGGGCGGAATCACCGAACACTGAAGCTTTCTTT
>NA|NA|TRBJ2-3|TRBV3-1
CASSQDLAMTQYF
TGTGCCAGCAGCCAAGATCTAGCCATGACGCAGTATTTT
>many|NA|TRBJ2-3|TRBV6-1
CASTGANTVTDTQYF
TGTGCCAGCACGGGAGCCAATACTGTCACAGATACGCAGTATTTT
>many|NA|TRBJ1-1|TRBV7-2
CASSFRREGVEAFF
TGTGCCAGCAGCTTCCGCAGGGAGGGGGTTGAAGCTTTCTTT
>many|TRBD1|TRBJ1-6|TRBV16
CASSQSGQGIASPLHF
TGTGCCAGCAGCCAGTCCGGACAGGGGATAGCTTCACCCCTCCACTTT
>many|NA|TRBJ1-1|TRBV5-1
CASSVRLRDTEAFF
TGCGCCAGCAGCGTGCGACTCAGGGACACTGAAGCTTTCTTT
>few|TRBD1|TRBJ2-1|TRBV15
CATSGGQVFLGHNEQFF
TGTGCCACCAGCGGGGGACAGGTTTTCTTAGGACACAATGAGCAGTTCTTC
>many|TRBD1|TRBJ1-2|TRBV29-1
CSVSPDRISNYGYTF
TGCAGCGTTTCCCCGGACAGGATTAGTAACTATGGCTACACCTTC
>NA|TRBD2|TRBJ2-1|TRBV28
CASSPGTSVVFYNEQFF
TGTGCCAGCAGTCCCGGGACTAGCGTTGTTTTCTACAATGAGCAGTTCTTC
>NA|NA|TRBJ2-7|TRBV7-2
CASSFAGAVYEQYF
TGTGCCAGCAGCTTCGCGGGGGCAGTCTACGAGCAGTACTTC
>few|TRBD1|TRBJ2-1|TRBV6-2/TRBV6-3
CASSPARDRMYNEQFF
TGTGCCAGCAGTCCCGCCCGGGACAGAATGTACAATGAGCAGTTCTTC
>many|NA|TRBJ1-1|TRBV5-1
CASHPRGQMNTEAFF
TGCGCCAGCCACCCGCGAGGACAGATGAACACTGAAGCTTTCTTT
>many|NA|TRBJ1-1|TRBV27
CASSLSSVRDTEAFF
TGTGCCAGCAGTTTATCGTCCGTTCGAGACACTGAAGCTTTCTTT
>many|NA|TRBJ2-7|TRBV6-2/TRBV6-3
CASSSPRVGQYF
TGTGCCAGCAGTTCCCCCCGGGTTGGGCAGTACTTC
>few|NA|TRBJ1-6|TRBV9
CASSVGTMPVGSPLHF
TGTGCCAGCAGCGTAGGTACTATGCCGGTGGGTTCACCCCTCCACTTT
>NA|TRBD1|TRBJ2-5|TRBV13
CASSSGQGWETQYF
TGTGCCAGCAGCTCAGGACAGGGATGGGAGACCCAGTACTTC
>NA|NA|TRBJ2-3|TRBV18
CASSQRPQGPDTQYF
TGTGCCAGCTCACAACGACCGCAGGGTCCAGATACGCAGTATTTT
>many|TRBD2|TRBJ2-2|TRBV5-1
CASSIDTSGSDTGELFF
TGCGCCAGCAGCATAGATACTAGCGGGAGCGACACCGGGGAGCTGTTTTTT
>many|TRBD1|TRBJ2-7|TRBV5-1
CASSWDRPSYEQYF
TGCGCCAGCAGCTGGGACAGGCCGTCCTACGAGCAGTACTTC
>NA|NA|TRBJ2-1|TRBV20-1
CSARFGNEQFF
TGCAGTGCTAGATTCGGCAATGAGCAGTTCTTC
>NA|NA|TRBJ1-6|TRBV7-6
CASRVAGPSYNSPLHF
TGTGCCAGCCGCGTGGCGGGACCCTCCTATAATTCACCCCTCCACTTT
>many|NA|TRBJ2-1|TRBV5-1
CASSPSTYYNEQFF
TGCGCCAGCAGCCCTTCGACCTACTACAATGAGCAGTTCTTC
>many|TRBD2|TRBJ2-1|TRBV20-1
CSARDESGGDNEQFF
TGCAGTGCTAGAGATGAGAGCGGGGGGGACAATGAGCAGTTCTTC
>many|NA|TRBJ1-1|TRBV5-1
CASSSSIGSSTEAFF
TGCGCCAGCAGCTCCTCCATAGGGTCGAGCACTGAAGCTTTCTTT
>many|NA|TRBJ1-4|TRBV5-1
CASSRDAGEKLFF
TGCGCCAGCAGCAGGGATGCTGGGGAAAAACTGTTTTTT
>many|NA|TRBJ2-5|TRBV12-3/TRBV12-4
CASSYRFETQYF
TGTGCCAGCAGTTACCGTTTCGAGACCCAGTACTTC
>many|NA|TRBJ1-2|TRBV12-3/TRBV12-4
CASRHSSGGYTF
TGTGCCAGCAGACATTCGTCAGGGGGCTACACCTTC
>NA|TRBD1|TRBJ2-7|TRBV18
CASSLGTARTYEQYF
TGTGCCAGCTCACTCGGGACAGCCAGAACCTACGAGCAGTACTTC
>NA|NA|TRBJ2-3|TRBV5-6
CASRRTASDTQYF
TGTGCCAGCAGACGGACAGCATCAGATACGCAGTATTTT
>NA|TRBD2|TRBJ2-5|TRBV27
CASSPSSGAVQETQYF
TGTGCCAGCAGTCCATCTAGCGGGGCCGTTCAAGAGACCCAGTACTTC